A single sample is the source of the 4 T cell receptor beta chains below, sequenced in a study of shared clonotypes between healthy human individuals. The data were produced by immunoSEQ multiplex PCR, yet TCRdb's version contains in-frame clones alone and is incomplete. Seen here are about 680,000 clones, 92% observed once, and the top ten hold roughly 22%. Naive CD8 cells lacked CD45RO and underwent positive selection for CCR7, leaving out terminally differentiated effector memory CD45RA+ cells. The sequencing input was naive CD8+ T cells sorted from blood. All receptors come from a man aged 25-45 years in good health.

V usage is TRBV5-1 and J usage is TRBJ2-5, with TRBD2 identical over 14 bases. The germline V gene encodes CDR1 SGHRS and CDR2 YFSETQ. This CDR3 contains 16 residues. The junction had 7 bases not matched to a gene; V was cut back by 4 bases and J by 5 bases. The CDR3 DNA sequence: TGCGCCAGCAGCCCCAGACTAGCGGGAGGGCGGGAGACCCAGTACTTC. Its protein product is CASSPRLAGGRETQYF.

The chain is built from TRBV4-1 and TRBJ1-1; 9 nucleotides agree with TRBD1. V trimming: 4 bases; J trimming: 2 bases; junction bases outside the gene matches: 11. CDR1 is MGHRA, CDR2 YSYEKL, per germline. The CDR3 runs to 17 residues. CDR3: CASSPVDRGVVNTEAFF. The CDR3 nucleotides read TGCGCCAGCAGCCCCGTTGACAGGGGGGTTGTAAACACTGAAGCTTTCTTT.

The chain carries TRBV27 and TRBJ1-5; D is undetermined. Germline CDR1 and CDR2: MNHEY and SMNVEV (reference sequence). V dropped 5 bases and J dropped 3 bases, with 8 bases sitting between them. This CDR3 region has 13 residues. DNA for the CDR3: TGTGCCAGCAGTCGGGTATTCAATCAGCCCCAGCATTTT. Amino acids: CASSRVFNQPQHF.

This clone appeared once. The CDR3 loop reads CASGGRTVETQYF. In nucleotides, the CDR3 is TGTGCCAGCGGCGGACGGACGGTAGAGACCCAGTACTTC. V gene TRBV2 combines with J gene TRBJ2-5; D not resolved. Germline V gene data show CDR1 as SNHLY and CDR2 as FYNNEI. This CDR3 is 13 amino acids long. Trimming pared 8 bases from V and 4 bases from J, leaving 14 bases between.